This TCR beta chain emerged from a study of identical twins. Study-wide points: Models came in too low on out-of-frame TCR alpha sharing in monozygotic twins.

This clonotype was seen only a few times. Antigen: not known. This CDR3 is built from 12 residues. V shed 3 bases and J 8 bases; nucleotides not matched to a gene: 6. CDR1 SQVTM and CDR2 ANQGSEA come from the germline V gene. Each CDR3 protein gets one entry after TCRdb re-called the 5' RACE reads with MiXCR. The sample has hundreds of thousands of distinct CDR3 sequences, 8.6% seen once. This sample also belongs to another study, concerning yellow fever vaccine responses in identical twins.

The source is a woman aged 18 to 35 in good health. The J gene is TRBJ1-2, the V gene TRBV29-1; 7 bases are shared with TRBD1. The sample taken for sequencing was PBMCs. The CDR3 reads CSVEGDSSGYTF. CDR3 bases: TGCAGCGTTGAGGGGGACAGTTCCGGCTACACCTTC.